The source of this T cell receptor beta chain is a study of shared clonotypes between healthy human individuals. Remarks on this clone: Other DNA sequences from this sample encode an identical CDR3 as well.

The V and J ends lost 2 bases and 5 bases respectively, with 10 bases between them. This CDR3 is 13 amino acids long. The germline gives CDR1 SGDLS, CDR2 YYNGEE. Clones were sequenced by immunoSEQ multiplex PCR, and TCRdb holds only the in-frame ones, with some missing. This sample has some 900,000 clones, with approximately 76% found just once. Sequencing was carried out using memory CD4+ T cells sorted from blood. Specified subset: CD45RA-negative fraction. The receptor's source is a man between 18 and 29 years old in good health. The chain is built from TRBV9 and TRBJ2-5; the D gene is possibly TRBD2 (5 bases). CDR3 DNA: TGTGCCAGCAGCGTGGGAAGAGGGGAGACCCAGTACTTC. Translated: CASSVGRGETQYF.